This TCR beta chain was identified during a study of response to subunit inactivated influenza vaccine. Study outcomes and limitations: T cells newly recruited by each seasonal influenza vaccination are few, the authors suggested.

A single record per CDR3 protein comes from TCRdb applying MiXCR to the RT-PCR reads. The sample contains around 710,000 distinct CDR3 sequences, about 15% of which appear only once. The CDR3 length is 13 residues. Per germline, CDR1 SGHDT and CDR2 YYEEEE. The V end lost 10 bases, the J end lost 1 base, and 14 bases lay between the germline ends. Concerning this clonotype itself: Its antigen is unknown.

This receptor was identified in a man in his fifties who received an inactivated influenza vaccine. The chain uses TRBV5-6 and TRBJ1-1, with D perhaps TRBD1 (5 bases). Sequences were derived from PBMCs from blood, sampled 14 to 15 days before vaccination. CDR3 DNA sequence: TGTGCCTCGGGGCAGGGACCGAACACTGAAGCTTTCTTT. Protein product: CASGQGPNTEAFF. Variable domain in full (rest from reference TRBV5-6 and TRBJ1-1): DAGVTQSPTHLIKTRGQQVTLRCSPKSGHDTVSWYQQALGQGPQFIFQYYEEEERQRGNFPDRFSGHQFPNYSSELNVNALLLGDSALYLCASGQGPNTEAFFGQGTRLTVV.